One and the same sample provided the 27 T cell receptor beta chains below, sequenced in a study of shared clonotypes between healthy human individuals. Method: immunoSEQ multiplex PCR; TCRdb's copy keeps in-frame clones and lacks some. The sample has 2,500,000 or so clones, 85% to 95% seen once; the top ten hold 0.3% to 0.4%. The material sequenced was naive CD4+ T cells from PBMCs. Noted subset: CD45RA+ positively selected. The receptors originated from a young man in good health. Some clones in this sample may be carry-over from other donors' samples.

V gene TRBV7-3 combines with J gene TRBJ2-5, with 9 bases that match TRBD2. The ends lost 0 bases at V and 4 bases at J; junction bases unmatched: 9. CDR3 length: 17 residues. The germline V gene encodes CDR1 SGHTA and CDR2 FQGTGA. CDR3 region: CASSLTSAGGPGETQYF. CDR3 bases: TGTGCCAGCAGCTTAACGTCGGCGGGAGGGCCGGGAGAGACCCAGTACTTC.

V gene TRBV29-1 combines with J gene TRBJ1-2; no firm D call. Germline CDR1 reads SQVTM; CDR2 reads ANQGSEA. V was shortened by 6 bases and J by 4 bases, with 21 bases between the two germline ends. This CDR3 has 15 amino acids. CDR3 DNA: TGCAGCGTCGTAACCCTCAACCGGGCGGGCTATGGCTACACCTTC. Translation: CSVVTLNRAGYGYTF.

As regards this clone: Other nucleotide sequences in the sample specify the same CDR3. The chain couples TRBV6-1 to TRBJ2-3, with 12 bases matching TRBD2. CDR3 length equals 16 residues. CDR1 MNHNS and CDR2 SASEGT come from the germline V gene. V lost 1 base to trimming and J lost 3 bases; unmatched junction nucleotides: 2. In DNA, the CDR3 is TGTGCCAGCAGTGAAGGGCTAGCGGGAGGGACAGATACGCAGTATTTT. Translating it yields CASSEGLAGGTDTQYF.

The chain recombines TRBV15 with TRBJ1-4, with a possible D match to TRBD1 (5 bases). The CDR3 extends over 14 amino acids. Between the trimmed V and J ends, which lost 0 bases and 16 bases, there was a span of 18 bases. The V gene's germline CDR1 is LNHNV and CDR2 YYDKDF (reference sequence). CDR3: CATSRDSRVGYQFF. The CDR3 region has the DNA TGTGCCACCAGCAGAGATTCCAGGGTGGGATATCAGTTTTTT.

The chain is built from TRBV28 and TRBJ2-3; 8 bases are a match to TRBD2. J gave up 4 bases and V 7 bases, and 7 bases lay outside the gene matches. Germline V gene sequence: CDR1 MDHEN, CDR2 SYDVKM. The CDR3 runs to 14 residues. The CDR3 nucleotides read TGTGCCAGCACAAGCGGGAGTCTCTCAGATACGCAGTATTTT. Its translation: CASTSGSLSDTQYF.

Only one count was recorded for this clone. The chain uses TRBV9 and TRBJ1-1; unclear D gene. The germline gives CDR1 SGDLS, CDR2 YYNGEE. There are 12 residues in the CDR3. Trimming stripped 0 bases from V and 10 bases from J, with 10 bases between. This chain's CDR3 is CASSVDGEGAFF. The DNA for the CDR3 is TGTGCCAGCAGCGTAGATGGGGAAGGAGCTTTCTTT.

This chain uses TRBV12-1 with TRBJ1-5. TRBV12-1 constitutes a pseudogene. This CDR3 contains 16 residues. The chain's CDR3 is CASSTLETGRDQPQHF. CDR3 DNA sequence: TGTGCCAGCAGCACACTTGAGACAGGGAGGGATCAGCCCCAGCATTTT.

The V call is TRBV28, the J call TRBJ2-7; 9 bases match TRBD1. The CDR3 extends over 17 amino acids. The V and J ends lost 7 bases and 3 bases, in that order; junction bases with no gene match: 16. Germline V gene lookup returns CDR1 MDHEN and CDR2 SYDVKM. In nucleotides, the CDR3 is TGTGCCAGCAAGATGGGACAGGGTGAGAGGGGAGGCTACGAGCAGTACTTC. It specifies CASKMGQGERGGYEQYF.

Notes on this clone: Other DNA sequences in the sample encode the same CDR3. The rearrangement links TRBV28 to TRBJ2-5; 8 bases fit TRBD1. Germline CDR1 MDHEN, CDR2 SYDVKM. There are 13 residues in the CDR3. With V trimmed by 6 bases and J by 5 bases, 5 bases remained unmatched. The DNA for the CDR3 is TGTGCCAGCAGACCAGGGGGCGGGGAGACCCAGTACTTC. Protein sequence: CASRPGGGETQYF. Using reference TRBV28 and TRBJ2-5 for the parts outside the CDR3, the full variable domain is DVKVTQSSRYLVKRTGEKVFLECVQDMDHENMFWYRQDPGLGLRLIYFSYDVKMKEKGDIPEGYSVSREKKERFSLILESASTNQTSMYLCASRPGGGETQYFGPGTRLLVL.

The V call is TRBV5-1, the J call TRBJ2-5; D is uncertain. Germline V gene data show CDR1 as SGHRS and CDR2 as YFSETQ. This CDR3 comprises 14 residues. V dropped 0 bases and J dropped 5 bases, with 11 bases sitting between them. CDR3 DNA: TGCGCCAGCAGCTTGGAAAGGCGTGGGGAGACCCAGTACTTC. This codes for CASSLERRGETQYF.

This clone appeared a few times. One end of the junction varies from germline; a read error may be responsible. CDR3: CASSPAAGGLESF. CDR3 sequence (DNA): TGTGCCAGCTCACCAGCAGCCGGAGGACTTGAGTCCTTC. The rearrangement joins TRBV18 to TRBJ1-2; D not resolved. The CDR3 runs to 13 residues. Germline values: CDR1 KGHSH, CDR2 LQKENI. The variable domain in full, completed from reference TRBV18 and TRBJ1-2, reads NAGVMQNPRHLVRRRGQEARLRCSPMKGHSHVYWYRQLPEEGLKFMVYLQKENIIDESGMPKERFSAEFPKEGPSILRIQQVVRGDSAAYFCASSPAAGGLESFGSGTRLTVV.

The J gene is TRBJ2-7, the V gene TRBV28; D unclear. Per germline, CDR1 MDHEN and CDR2 SYDVKM. This CDR3 is built from 12 residues. Deletions cut 6 bases from V and 4 bases from J, with 10 bases between. This CDR3 reads CASREPFYEQYF. The CDR3 nucleotides are TGTGCCAGCAGAGAGCCATTTTACGAGCAGTACTTC.

The chain links TRBV4-1 to TRBJ1-2; no firm D call. V lost 4 bases and J 0 bases, leaving 12 bases between the germline ends. The CDR3 covers 15 residues. Germline V lookup: CDR1 MGHRA, CDR2 YSYEKL. The CDR3 region is CASSPNLLANYGYTF. CDR3 in DNA: TGCGCCAGCAGCCCGAACCTCCTAGCTAACTATGGCTACACCTTC.

The CDR3 loop reads CASSQGLAGTGYNEQFF. The DNA of the CDR3 is TGTGCCAGCAGCCAGGGACTAGCGGGGACGGGGTACAATGAGCAGTTCTTC. V usage is TRBV11-2 and J usage is TRBJ2-1; 13 bases map to TRBD2. In germline, CDR1 is SGHAT, CDR2 FQNNGV. The CDR3 is made up of 17 amino acids. Losses at the gene ends were 5 bases for V and 4 bases for J; bases not matched to a gene: 8.

The rearrangement joins TRBV6-5 to TRBJ2-3; 8 nucleotides agree with TRBD2. V dropped 6 bases and J dropped 3; count of bases not matched to a gene: 5. CDR1 is MNHEY and CDR2 is SVGAGI in the germline V gene. The CDR3 contains 14 residues. In DNA form, the CDR3 reads TGTGCCAGCAGCAGACTAGCGCAGACAGATACGCAGTATTTT. Amino acids: CASSRLAQTDTQYF.

The genes are TRBV28 and TRBJ2-7, with D hard to call. Germline values: CDR1 MDHEN, CDR2 SYDVKM. CDR3 length: 15 residues. Trimming removed 7 bases from V and 4 bases from J, with 20 bases in between. CDR3 in amino acids: CASNSRARQIYEQYF. Here the CDR3 DNA reads TGTGCCAGCAACTCTAGGGCGAGGCAGATTTACGAGCAGTACTTC.

V usage is TRBV5-6 and J usage is TRBJ1-6; TRBD1 agrees at 7 bases. Looked up from germline, CDR1 is SGHDT and CDR2 is YYEEEE. This CDR3 region has 13 residues. J lost 9 bases, V lost 5 bases, and 5 bases had no gene match. The CDR3 here is CASRRQGASPLHF. CDR3 in DNA: TGTGCCAGCAGACGACAGGGAGCTTCACCCCTCCACTTT.

This chain joins TRBV6-1 and TRBJ1-2; D unclear. V was trimmed by 3 bases and J by 4 bases, leaving 6 bases between them. The CDR3 loop spans 12 amino acids. CDR1 and CDR2 from the germline V gene are MNHNS and SASEGT. The CDR3 sequence: CASSEASYGYTF. The CDR3 bases are TGTGCCAGCAGTGAGGCAAGCTATGGCTACACCTTC.

In this sample, this clone turned up a few times. The gene calls are TRBV2 and TRBJ1-1, with 9 nucleotides matching TRBD1. CDR3 length equals 14 residues. The V and J ends lost 9 bases and 4 bases, in that order; junction bases with no gene match: 9. Germline CDR1 is SNHLY and CDR2 is FYNNEI. The CDR3 loop reads CARGTGTRGTEAFF. The DNA for the CDR3 is TGTGCCAGGGGGACAGGGACGCGAGGCACTGAAGCTTTCTTT.

The count of this clone is one. The chain combines TRBV25-1 with TRBJ2-3; the match to TRBD1 covers 8 bases. The CDR3 contains 16 residues. The germline V gene encodes CDR1 MGHDK and CDR2 SYGVNS. The V segment lost 5 bases and the J segment 4 bases; nucleotides outside the gene matches: 11. CDR3 sequence (DNA): TGTGCCAGCAGTTATGGATCAGGGGGCGCGGCAGATACGCAGTATTTT. It codes for CASSYGSGGAADTQYF. The variable domain in full, with the rest retrieved from reference TRBV25-1 and TRBJ2-3, is EADIYQTPRYLVIGTGKKITLECSQTMGHDKMYWYQQDPGMELHLIHYSYGVNSTEKGDLSSESTVSRIRTEHFPLTLESARPSHTSQYLCASSYGSGGAADTQYFGPGTRLTVL.

The chain combines TRBV7-2 with TRBJ1-2, with unresolved D. Germline loops: CDR1 SGHTA, CDR2 FQGNSA. The CDR3 totals 11 residues. V lost 3 bases and J 13 bases, leaving 12 bases between the germline ends. The CDR3 DNA sequence: TGTGCCAGCAGCTTTTGGGCCGAGGTCACCTTC. Translated, it gives CASSFWAEVTF.

The CDR3 sequence: CASSLPGLAYNEQFF. The CDR3, as DNA: TGTGCCAGCAGCCTCCCCGGACTAGCCTACAATGAGCAGTTCTTC. This chain uses TRBV7-9 with TRBJ2-1, with 7 bases that match TRBD2. J was trimmed by 2 bases and V by 5 bases; bases with no gene match: 6. Germline V CDR1 and CDR2: SEHNR, FQNEAQ (reference sequence). The CDR3 spans 15 residues.

The V and J genes are TRBV5-1 and TRBJ2-1, with a tentative D call TRBD1 (6 bases). The CDR3 covers 16 residues. The V gene lost 0 bases and the J gene lost 6 bases, with 16 bases spanning the gap. The germline CDR1 and CDR2 sequences are SGHRS and YFSETQ. CDR3 bases: TGCGCCAGCAGCTTGGAAGTAGCCCGAGGGGGCAATGAGCAGTTCTTC. Translation gives CASSLEVARGGNEQFF.

The CDR3 DNA sequence: TGTGCCAGCAGTCCCACCCCGACAGGGGGCGGGGATGGCTACACCTTC. It specifies CASSPTPTGGGDGYTF. The J gene is TRBJ1-2, the V gene TRBV28, with 10 bases aligning to TRBD1. CDR1 MDHEN and CDR2 SYDVKM come from the germline V gene. V trimming: 5 bases; J trimming: 6 bases; junction bases outside the gene matches: 12. The CDR3 is 16 amino acids.

This clone was recorded a few times. The genes are TRBV5-5 and TRBJ1-1; D unresolved. Trimming shortened V by 2 bases and J by 10 bases, and 12 bases separated the two germline ends. The germline gives CDR1 SGHKS, CDR2 YYEKEE (reference sequence). The CDR3 contains 12 residues. The CDR3 spells CASSLFGILAFF. In DNA, the CDR3 is TGTGCCAGCAGCTTATTTGGGATCTTAGCTTTCTTT.

This clone appeared a single time. The chain is built from TRBV19 and TRBJ1-2, with 9 nucleotides matching TRBD1. Unmatched junction bases numbered 10, after V lost 4 bases and J lost 4 bases. Germline values: CDR1 LNHDA, CDR2 SQIVND (reference sequence). The CDR3 extends over 16 amino acids. The CDR3: CASSKPGQGRGYGYTF. DNA for the CDR3: TGTGCCAGTAGTAAACCGGGACAGGGCCGAGGCTATGGCTACACCTTC.

The chain combines TRBV7-2 with TRBJ2-5; D tentatively fits TRBD1 or TRBD2 (5 bases each). CDR1 is SGHTA and CDR2 is FQGNSA in the germline V gene. The CDR3 length is 15 residues. V was shortened by 4 bases and J by 2 bases, with 14 bases between the two germline ends. The CDR3 DNA sequence: TGTGCCAGCAGCTCGGGGCCGGGCGAGCAAGAGACCCAGTACTTC. This codes for CASSSGPGEQETQYF.